The TCR beta chain described here comes from a study of T cell changes during pregnancy in multiple sclerosis. V gave up 2 bases and J gave up 5 bases, with 17 bases separating them. The length of the CDR3 is 15 residues. Germline V gene data show CDR1 as SGHNT and CDR2 as YYREEE (reference sequence). Sequenced by immunoSEQ multiplex PCR; TCRdb stores in-frame clones only, minus some. In the table there are around 69,000 clones, around 94% of which are singletons. The rearrangement links TRBV5-4 to TRBJ2-7; TRBD1 might be the D (6 bases). This TCR came from a female donor with multiple sclerosis, enrolled in a pregnancy study. The source material was peripheral blood, sampled in the third trimester of pregnancy. CDR3 in DNA: TGTGCCAGCAGCTTCCGGCAGGGGAATCACGACGAGCAGTACTTC. Translation: CASSFRQGNHDEQYF.